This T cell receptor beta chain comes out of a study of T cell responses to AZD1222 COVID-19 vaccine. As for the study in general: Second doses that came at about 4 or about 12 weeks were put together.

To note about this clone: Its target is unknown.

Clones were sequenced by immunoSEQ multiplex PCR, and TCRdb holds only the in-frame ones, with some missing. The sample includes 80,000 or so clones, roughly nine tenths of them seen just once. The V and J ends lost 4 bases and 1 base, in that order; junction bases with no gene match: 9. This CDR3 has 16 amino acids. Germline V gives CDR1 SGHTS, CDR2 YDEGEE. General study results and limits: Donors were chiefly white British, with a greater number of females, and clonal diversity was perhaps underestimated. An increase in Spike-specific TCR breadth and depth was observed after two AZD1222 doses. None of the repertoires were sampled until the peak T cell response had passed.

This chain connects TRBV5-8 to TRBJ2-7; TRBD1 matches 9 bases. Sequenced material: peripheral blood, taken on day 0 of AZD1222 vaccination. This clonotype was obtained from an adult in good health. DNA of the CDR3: TGTGCCAGCAGCCCCTTCGGACAGGGGAGATCCTACGAGCAGTACTTC. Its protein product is CASSPFGQGRSYEQYF.